This T cell receptor beta chain is from a study of blood T cell repertoires in COVID-19. About the study: Resolution of symptoms, clearance, or two negative PCRs was present in recovered Cohort 3 donors. From the United States, Italy and Spain came samples of acute and convalescent COVID-19.

Germline V CDR1 and CDR2: SQVTM, ANQGSEA. Trimming removed 4 bases from V and 1 base from J; junction bases left unmatched: 8. This CDR3 region has 16 residues. Repertoires were generated with immunoSEQ multiplex PCR, while TCRdb's copy carries only in-frame clones and drops some. The sample carries about 170,000 clones, roughly 85% recorded once. Individuals aged about 18 to 89 years were recruited from approximately 24 US areas. The source material was PBMCs or T cells enriched from blood (not recorded which). The sequence came from a woman aged 70 to 79 in a cohort exposed to, infected with or recovered from COVID-19 (not recorded which). The genes are TRBV29-1 and TRBJ2-7; 12 nucleotides align to TRBD1. CDR3 nucleotide sequence: TGCAGCGTTGGGCCGGGACAGGGGGCCCTGTCCTACGAGCAGTACTTC. It codes for CSVGPGQGALSYEQYF.